The sample holds many counts of the clone carrying this TCR beta chain. No antigen is known for it. Germline assignment: CDR1 SGHVS and CDR2 FQNEAQ. CDR3 length equals 18 residues. The V end was cut by 0 bases, the J end by 5 bases, with 22 bases between. This sample was included in a study of T cell repertoires in cytomegalovirus infection. About the research overall: TCR beta signatures that were public indicated CMV infection and matching HLA type. General study points: HLA-C-restricted, CMV-specific TCR beta clonotypes were dominant ex vivo. Cumulative public TCR beta family frequency identified carriers of CMV plus the relevant HLA.

TCRdb re-called the reads through MiXCR, storing one row per CDR3 protein. This repertoire shows 250,000 or so distinct CDR3 sequences, approximately 9.1% found once; its top ten account for approximately 15%. J is TRBJ1-1 and V is TRBV7-8; D may be TRBD1 (5 bases). This clonotype originated in a human donor in good health (CMV status not recorded). Some clones in this sample may be carry-over from other donors' samples. Sequencing input: PBMCs. The CDR3 bases are TGTGCCAGCAGCTTAGCGCTGTTTGGTCAGGGAAGAGGGACTGAAGCTTTCTTT. The encoded protein is CASSLALFGQGRGTEAFF. Together with reference TRBV7-8 and TRBJ1-1, the CDR3 gives the full variable domain: GAGVSQSPRYKVAKRGQDVALRCDPISGHVSLFWYQQALGQGPEFLTYFQNEAQLDKSGLPSDRFFAERPEGSVSTLKIQRTQQEDSAVYLCASSLALFGQGRGTEAFFGQGTRLTVV.